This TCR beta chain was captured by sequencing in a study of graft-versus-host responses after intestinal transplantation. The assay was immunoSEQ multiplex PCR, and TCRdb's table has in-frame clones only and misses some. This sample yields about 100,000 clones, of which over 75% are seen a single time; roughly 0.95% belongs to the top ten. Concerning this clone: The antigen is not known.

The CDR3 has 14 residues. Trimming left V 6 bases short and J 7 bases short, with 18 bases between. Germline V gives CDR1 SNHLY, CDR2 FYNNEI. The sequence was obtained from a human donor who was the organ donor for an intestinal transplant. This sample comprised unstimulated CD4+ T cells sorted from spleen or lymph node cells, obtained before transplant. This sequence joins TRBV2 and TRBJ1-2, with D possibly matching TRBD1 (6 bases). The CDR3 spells CASRLLRGSSGYTF. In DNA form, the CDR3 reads TGTGCCAGCAGATTACTCAGGGGATCATCTGGCTACACCTTC.